This passage covers 20 T cell receptor beta chains from one sample sequenced in a study of T cell repertoires in cytomegalovirus infection. These TCRs' antigens remain unknown. MiXCR, applied by TCRdb to the reads, yields one record per CDR3 protein. Among about 920,000 distinct CDR3 sequences listed, roughly 31% were seen once. Sequenced material: cultured CD8+ T cells from PBMCs, taken from culture after CMV antigen stimulation. Source of these receptors: a human donor in good health (CMV status not recorded). Some clones in this sample may be carry-over from other donors' samples.

The chain uses TRBV19 and TRBJ1-2; TRBD1 might be the D (5 bases). The V gene lost 3 bases and the J gene lost 3 bases, with 20 bases spanning the gap. CDR1 is LNHDA, CDR2 SQIVND, per germline (reference sequence). This CDR3 has 17 amino acids. In DNA, the CDR3 is TGTGCCAGTAGTATCGGCTTAGTTGCAGGGCAGGACTATGGCTACACCTTC. Amino acid sequence: CASSIGLVAGQDYGYTF.

This clonotype showed up just a few times. V and J are TRBV6-6 and TRBJ2-3, with TRBD1 matching over 9 bases. The germline V gene has CDR1 MNHNY and CDR2 SVGAGI (reference sequence). Trimming at V came to 2 bases and at J to 1 base, leaving 19 bases not matched to a gene. The CDR3 runs 21 residues. For the CDR3, the DNA is TGTGCCAGCAGTTACCCACGAGAGCTATCACAGGGGGCGGAGGGCACAGATACGCAGTATTTT. Its translation is CASSYPRELSQGAEGTDTQYF.

The V and J genes are TRBV18 and TRBJ2-7; no clear D. The V and J ends lost 4 bases and 4 bases respectively, with 8 bases between them. Germline loops: CDR1 KGHSH, CDR2 LQKENI. CDR3 length equals 12 residues. CDR3 protein: CASSQSPYEQYF. For the CDR3, the DNA is TGTGCCAGCTCACAATCACCGTACGAGCAGTACTTC.

The rearrangement joins TRBV24-1 to TRBJ2-2; D uncertain. The V end was cut by 0 bases, the J end by 7 bases, with 2 bases between. This CDR3 has 12 residues. CDR1 is KGHDR and CDR2 is SFDVKD in the germline V gene. Written as DNA, the CDR3 is TGTGCCACCAGTGATTTGGGCGGGGAGCTGTTTTTT. Translation gives CATSDLGGELFF.

This clonotype came up many times. The CDR3 sequence: CASSQGQGLTGELFF. CDR3 coding DNA: TGTGCCAGCAGCCAGGGACAAGGGCTGACCGGGGAGCTGTTTTTT. The chain combines TRBV4-2 with TRBJ2-2; TRBD1 is a possible D gene (6 bases). The V and J ends lost 3 bases and 5 bases respectively, with 13 bases between them. This CDR3 has 15 amino acids. The V gene's germline CDR1 is LGHNA and CDR2 YNFKEQ.

Ten or more counts support this clonotype. V usage is TRBV7-8 and J usage is TRBJ1-5; the D is unclear. Germline lookup yields CDR1 SGHVS and CDR2 FQNEAQ. The V and J ends lost 1 base and 7 bases respectively, with 8 bases between them. This CDR3 has 13 amino acids. The CDR3 protein is CASSLGVGQPQHF. CDR3 bases: TGTGCCAGCAGCTTAGGTGTAGGACAGCCCCAGCATTTT.

This clonotype was counted only a few times. The V call is TRBV19, the J call TRBJ2-1, with D perhaps TRBD1 or TRBD2 (5 bases each). CDR3 length: 17 amino acids. CDR1 is LNHDA, CDR2 SQIVND, per germline (reference sequence). The germline V and J ends were trimmed by 0 bases and 5 bases, with 17 bases remaining between them. The CDR3 nucleotides read TGTGCCAGTAGTATAGACCTATTTGGGGGTGAGGACAATGAGCAGTTCTTC. This sequence encodes CASSIDLFGGEDNEQFF. The full variable domain, completed using reference TRBV19 and TRBJ2-1, is DGGITQSPKYLFRKEGQNVTLSCEQNLNHDAMYWYRQDPGQGLRLIYYSQIVNDFQKGDIAEGYSVSREKKESFPLTVTSAQKNPTAFYLCASSIDLFGGEDNEQFFGPGTRLTVL.

The V and J genes are TRBV12-5 and TRBJ1-1; a possible D gene is TRBD1 (6 bases). CDR3 length equals 12 residues. The germline V and J ends were trimmed by 7 bases and 7 bases, with 13 bases remaining between them. CDR1 and CDR2 from the germline V gene are LGHNT and FRNRAP. CDR3 amino acids: CASAKDRLEAFF. The CDR3 nucleotides are TGTGCTAGTGCCAAAGACAGGCTTGAAGCTTTCTTT.

This clonotype showed up just a few times. The chain couples TRBV7-6 to TRBJ2-7; tentatively, D is TRBD1 (6 bases). From germline, CDR1 is SGHVS and CDR2 FNYEAQ. This CDR3 is 16 amino acids long. Trimming cost V 1 base and J 5 bases, with 18 bases left between them. The CDR3 DNA reads as TGTGCCAGCAGCTTAGGGGGGCCGGCAGGGCGGGACGAGCAGTACTTC. Protein: CASSLGGPAGRDEQYF.

This clonotype turned up a few times. The CDR3 nucleotides are TGTGCCAGCAGACACCCCCGGAGGGACAGGGGTACAGATACGCAGTATTTT. Residues: CASRHPRRDRGTDTQYF. The chain is built from TRBV6-1 and TRBJ2-3, with 10 bases lining up with TRBD1. The CDR3 has 17 amino acids. V lost 6 bases to trimming and J lost 3 bases; unmatched junction nucleotides: 12. Germline loops: CDR1 MNHNS, CDR2 SASEGT.

This clonotype was picked up many times. The V and J genes are TRBV7-6 and TRBJ2-1; D tentatively reads TRBD1 or TRBD2 (6 bases each). Trimming shortened V by 4 bases and J by 9 bases, and 25 bases separated the two germline ends. The CDR3 length is 17 residues. Germline CDR1 is SGHVS and CDR2 is FNYEAQ. CDR3 nucleotide sequence: TGTGCCAGCAGCTCACTGGGGGGCACAGAAGGGTTCGGTGAGCAGTTCTTC. It is translated as CASSSLGGTEGFGEQFF.

V is TRBV2 and J is TRBJ1-1; D might be TRBD1 (5 bases). The CDR3 has 15 residues. Trimming took 0 bases from V and 4 from J, leaving 12 bases between them. Germline CDR1 and CDR2: SNHLY and FYNNEI. Written as DNA, the CDR3 is TGTGCCAGCAGTGAAGCGCGAGAAGGGGTCACTGAAGCTTTCTTT. Its protein is CASSEAREGVTEAFF. Full variable domain (remainder filled in from reference TRBV2 and TRBJ1-1): EPEVTQTPSHQVTQMGQEVILRCVPISNHLYFYWYRQILGQKVEFLVSFYNNEISEKSEIFDDQFSVERPDGSNFTLKIRSTKLEDSAMYFCASSEAREGVTEAFFGQGTRLTVV.

The chain links TRBV9 to TRBJ1-5, with a tentative D call TRBD1 (5 bases). CDR1 is SGDLS and CDR2 is YYNGEE in the germline V gene. V was pared by 8 bases and J by 0 bases, with 15 bases between. The CDR3 runs 15 residues. The CDR3 DNA is TGTGCCAGTAGTGCCACAGGAAATAGCAATCAGCCCCAGCATTTT. Translation: CASSATGNSNQPQHF.

This clonotype was counted only a few times. CDR3 DNA: TGTGCTAGTGGTTGGGCCGTGGGGGACTCTGGAAACACCATATATTTT. It specifies CASGWAVGDSGNTIYF. The chain employs TRBV12-5 and TRBJ1-3; possibly TRBD1 for D (5 bases). This CDR3 comprises 16 residues. The V gene's germline CDR1 is LGHNT and CDR2 FRNRAP. Trimming shortened V by 4 bases and J by 0 bases, and 13 bases separated the two germline ends.

Here the CDR3 reads CASRGTGGSSYNSPLHF. CDR3 nucleotides: TGTGCCAGCAGGGGGACAGGGGGAAGCTCCTATAATTCACCCCTCCACTTT. The V and J genes are TRBV6-6 and TRBJ1-6; TRBD1 agrees at 11 bases. The CDR3 length is 17 residues. The germline V gene encodes CDR1 MNHNY and CDR2 SVGAGI (reference sequence). Germline trimming cut 6 bases from V and 0 bases from J; bases unmatched to any gene: 4.

This chain connects TRBV5-1 to TRBJ2-1, with D perhaps being TRBD1 or TRBD2 (5 bases each). Germline V gives CDR1 SGHRS, CDR2 YFSETQ. V was shortened by 4 bases and J by 4 bases, with 15 bases between the two germline ends. This CDR3 contains 15 residues. The CDR3 region is CASSPGDGQYNEQFF. CDR3 in DNA: TGCGCCAGCAGCCCTGGGGACGGCCAATACAATGAGCAGTTCTTC.

This clonotype was observed at least ten times. In nucleotides, the CDR3 is TGTGCCAGCAGCTTAGGAGGAGTGGGGTACACTGAAGCTTTCTTT. Amino acids: CASSLGGVGYTEAFF. The chain links TRBV7-2 to TRBJ1-1; D remains ambiguous. V dropped 1 base and J dropped 3 bases, with 12 bases sitting between them. This CDR3 has 15 residues. From germline, CDR1 is SGHTA and CDR2 FQGNSA.

The J gene is TRBJ1-2, the V gene TRBV19, with D possibly TRBD1 on 5 matching bases. CDR1 and CDR2 (germline): LNHDA, SQIVND (reference sequence). The CDR3 runs to 14 residues. V was trimmed by 3 bases and J by 8 bases, leaving 16 bases between them. CDR3 nucleotides: TGTGCCAGTAGTATCTTTACCGACAGCGGAGGCTACACCTTC. Translated: CASSIFTDSGGYTF.

This chain joins TRBV12-3 or TRBV12-4 and TRBJ1-2; a possible D gene is TRBD1 (6 bases). The CDR3 consists of 13 residues. Trimming took 5 bases from V and 5 from J, leaving 12 bases between them. In DNA, the CDR3 is TGTGCCAGCAGTGGGGACACGCGGTATGGCTACACCTTC. Its translation is CASSGDTRYGYTF.

CDR3 amino acids: CASSPRERASYEQYF. CDR3 in DNA: TGTGCCAGCTCACCACGAGAGAGGGCTAGCTACGAGCAGTACTTC. This chain links TRBV18 with TRBJ2-7, with a tentative D call TRBD2 (5 bases). V lost 1 base to trimming and J lost 3 bases, with 13 bases between them. The germline V gene encodes CDR1 KGHSH and CDR2 LQKENI. The CDR3 extends over 15 amino acids.